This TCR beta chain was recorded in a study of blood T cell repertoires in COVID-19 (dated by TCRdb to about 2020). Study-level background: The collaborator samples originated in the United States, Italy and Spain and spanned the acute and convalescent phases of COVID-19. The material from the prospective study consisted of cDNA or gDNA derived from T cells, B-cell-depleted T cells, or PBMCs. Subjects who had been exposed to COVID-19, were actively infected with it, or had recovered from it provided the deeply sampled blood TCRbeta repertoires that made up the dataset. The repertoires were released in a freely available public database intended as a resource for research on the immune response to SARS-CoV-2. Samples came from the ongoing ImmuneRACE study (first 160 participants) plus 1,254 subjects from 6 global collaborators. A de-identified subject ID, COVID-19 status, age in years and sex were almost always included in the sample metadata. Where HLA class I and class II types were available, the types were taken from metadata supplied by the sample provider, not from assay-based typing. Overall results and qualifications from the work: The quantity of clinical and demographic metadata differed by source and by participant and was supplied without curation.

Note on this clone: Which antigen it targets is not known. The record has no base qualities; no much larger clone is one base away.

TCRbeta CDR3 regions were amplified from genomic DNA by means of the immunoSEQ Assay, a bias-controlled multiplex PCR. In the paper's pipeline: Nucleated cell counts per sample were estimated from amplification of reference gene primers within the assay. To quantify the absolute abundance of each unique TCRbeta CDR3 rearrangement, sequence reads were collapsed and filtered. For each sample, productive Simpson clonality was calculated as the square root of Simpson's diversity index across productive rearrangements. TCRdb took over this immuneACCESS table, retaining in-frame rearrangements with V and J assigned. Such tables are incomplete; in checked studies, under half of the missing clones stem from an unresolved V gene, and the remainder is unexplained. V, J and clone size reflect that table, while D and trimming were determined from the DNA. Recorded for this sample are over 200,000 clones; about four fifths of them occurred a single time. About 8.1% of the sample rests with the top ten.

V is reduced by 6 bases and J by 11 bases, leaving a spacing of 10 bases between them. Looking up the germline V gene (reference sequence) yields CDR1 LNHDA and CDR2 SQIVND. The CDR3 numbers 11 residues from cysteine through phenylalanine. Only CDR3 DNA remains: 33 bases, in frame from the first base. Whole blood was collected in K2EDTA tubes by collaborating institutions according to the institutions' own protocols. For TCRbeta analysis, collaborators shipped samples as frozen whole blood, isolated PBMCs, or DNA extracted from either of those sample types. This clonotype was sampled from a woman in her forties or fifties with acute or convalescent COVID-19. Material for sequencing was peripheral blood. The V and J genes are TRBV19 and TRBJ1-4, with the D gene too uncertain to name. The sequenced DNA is TGTGCCAGTAGAGGACGCGGGAAACTGTTTTTT. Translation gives CASRGRGKLFF.